This record looks at one T cell receptor (beta chain) sequence and its context. This entry comes from a study of control samples from healthy donors and cancer patients. Clones were sequenced by immunoSEQ multiplex PCR, and TCRdb holds only the in-frame ones, with some missing. The sample includes 70,000 to 95,000 clones, approximately 93% seen only once; the top ten take over 0.85%. V lost 2 bases and J lost 0, with 14 bases in between. This CDR3 has 17 residues. The V gene's germline CDR1 is SGHRS and CDR2 YFSETQ. The receptor's source is a woman in her thirties in good health. The sample comprised blood. The chain uses TRBV5-1 and TRBJ2-2, with D uncertain. The CDR3 region is CASSFLGAFTNTGELFF. The CDR3 DNA reads TGCGCCAGCAGCTTTCTAGGCGCTTTTACGAACACCGGGGAGCTGTTTTTT.